This T cell receptor (beta chain) emerged from a study of blood T cell repertoires in COVID-19 (dated by TCRdb to the early 2020s). General notes on the study: Samples from collaborators originated in the United States, Italy and Spain and spanned both the acute and convalescent phases of COVID-19. Where HLA class I and class II types were available, the types were taken from metadata supplied by the sample provider, not from assay-based typing. The repertoires were released in a freely available public database intended as a resource for research on the immune response to SARS-CoV-2. Sample metadata almost always included a de-identified subject ID, COVID-19 status, age in years and sex. Samples were obtained from the ongoing ImmuneRACE study (first 160 participants) and from over 1,000 subjects provided by 6 global collaborators. Subjects who had been exposed to COVID-19, were actively infected with it, or had recovered from it provided the deeply sampled blood TCRbeta repertoires that made up the dataset. The prospective study material was composed of cDNA or gDNA derived from T cells, B-cell-depleted T cells, or PBMCs. Overall study results and their limits: How much clinical and demographic metadata was included differed by source and by participant, and the metadata was provided uncurated.

TCRbeta CDR3 regions were amplified from genomic DNA by means of the immunoSEQ Assay, a bias-controlled multiplex PCR. The study's processing was this. Nucleated cell counts per sample were estimated from amplification of reference gene primers within the assay. Sequence reads were collapsed and filtered to measure the absolute abundance of every unique TCRbeta CDR3 rearrangement. For each sample, productive Simpson clonality was calculated as the square root of Simpson's diversity index over productive rearrangements. TCRdb limited this immuneACCESS table to in-frame rearrangements with V and J called. A share of clones is missing; checked studies link under half to unresolved V genes, and the rest is unexplained. V, J and clone size derive from that table, while D and trimming were established from the DNA sequence. The sample profile shows 30,000 to 35,000 clones; around nine tenths of them were found once. The ten largest clones add up to more than 12% of the sample.

As to this clone: This clone's antigen is unknown. Base qualities are not provided; no much larger clone lies one nucleotide away.

Each collaborating institution followed its own protocols to collect whole blood in K2EDTA tubes. For TCRbeta analysis, collaborators shipped samples in one of three forms: frozen whole blood, isolated PBMCs, or DNA extracted from either of those sample types. The sample taken for sequencing was peripheral blood. The sequence derives from a man in his fifties or sixties with active COVID-19.

CDR3 reads: CASSLTLEETQYF. The DNA sequence is as follows: TGTGCCAGCAGCTTAACACTTGAAGAGACCCAGTACTTC. The sequence joins TRBV7-3 to TRBJ2-5; no D gene is confidently identified. Reading the germline V gene gives CDR1 SGHTA and CDR2 FQGTGA. Relative to germline, V is 0 bases shorter and J is 3 bases shorter, with 5 bases between their ends. The CDR3, cysteine through phenylalanine, is 13 amino acids long. Left in the record is the CDR3 DNA by itself, 39 bases read in frame from the first base.